The 10 T cell receptor beta chains in this list originate from one sample, sequenced in a study of T cells in localized non-small cell lung cancer (TCRdb year 2020). Library construction relied on the immunoSEQ multiplex PCR assay. Here the immuneACCESS table is served through TCRdb, limited to in-frame sequences with V and J called. Missing clones are a known gap in these copies; in checked studies unresolved V genes cover under half, and the rest lacks a known reason. The sample table contains 25,000 to 35,000 clones; only one count was recorded for 87% of them. Together, the top ten hold 6% to 7% of the sample. Here the sequenced sample was peripheral blood, taken before any cancer treatment. Receptors were obtained from a male donor at least 60 years old with stage I lung adenocarcinoma.

This clone appeared once. V is TRBV5-5 and J is TRBJ2-3; possible D gene TRBD2, 6 bases. The germline V gene has CDR1 SGHKS and CDR2 YYEKEE (reference sequence). Trimming pared 2 bases from V and 1 base from J, leaving 11 bases between. The CDR3 extends over 15 amino acids. This CDR3 is CASSFGGDRTDTQYF. CDR3 nucleotide sequence: TGTGCCAGCAGCTTCGGCGGGGACCGCACAGATACGCAGTATTTT.

V is TRBV5-1 and J is TRBJ2-7; D tentatively fits TRBD1 or TRBD2 (5 bases each). CDR1 and CDR2 (germline): SGHRS, YFSETQ. The CDR3 covers 15 residues. Between the trimmed V and J ends, which lost 0 bases and 4 bases, there was a span of 14 bases. The CDR3: CASSLAPGPLYEQYF. The CDR3 nucleotides are TGCGCCAGCAGCTTGGCCCCGGGGCCCCTATACGAGCAGTACTTC.

This chain joins TRBV23-1 and TRBJ1-2, with 8 positions matching TRBD1. TRBV23-1 qualifies as an ORF whose function is uncertain. With 2 bases clipped from V and 4 bases from J, the junction kept 12 bases outside the gene matches. This CDR3 region has 17 residues. The CDR3 sequence: CASSQKRLGQGTYGYTF. As DNA, the CDR3 is TGCGCCAGCAGTCAAAAAAGGCTCGGACAGGGAACCTATGGCTACACCTTC.

The chain carries TRBV10-3 and TRBJ1-1; a weak D match, TRBD1 (6 bases). The ends were cut back, 0 bases at V and 11 bases at J, with 10 bases in the middle. The germline gives CDR1 ENHRY, CDR2 SYGVKD. The CDR3 totals 12 residues. CDR3 in amino acids: CAISESGTLAFF. The CDR3 coding sequence is TGTGCCATCAGTGAGTCGGGGACACTGGCTTTCTTT.

The chain carries TRBV19 and TRBJ1-1, with a tentative D call TRBD1 (5 bases). The CDR3 runs to 15 residues. V was shortened by 5 bases and J by 1 base, with 14 bases between the two germline ends. Germline-derived CDR1 and CDR2 are LNHDA and SQIVND (reference sequence). CDR3 DNA sequence: TGTGCCAGTAGTGGCGAAGGGACGCAGAACACTGAAGCTTTCTTT. This encodes CASSGEGTQNTEAFF.

V and J are TRBV28 and TRBJ2-1; no firm D call. Trimming cost V 5 bases and J 5 bases, with 7 bases left between them. CDR1 MDHEN and CDR2 SYDVKM come from the germline V gene. The CDR3 spans 12 residues. Here the CDR3 DNA reads TGTGCCAGCAGTCGCCGGGACAATGAGCAGTTCTTC. Its protein is CASSRRDNEQFF.

The V and J genes are TRBV5-6 and TRBJ2-3; D is unclear. CDR1 and CDR2 (germline): SGHDT, YYEEEE. CDR3 size: 11 residues. Trimming removed 4 bases at V and 8 bases at J, with 8 bases between. CDR3 loop: CASSLTATQYF. CDR3 sequence (DNA): TGTGCCAGCAGCCTGACGGCTACGCAGTATTTT.

The chain has TRBV18 and TRBJ1-1, with D possibly TRBD1 on 5 matching bases. This CDR3 region has 16 residues. Looked up from germline, CDR1 is KGHSH and CDR2 is LQKENI. V lost 1 base, J lost 0 bases, and 12 bases lay in between. For the CDR3, the DNA is TGTGCCAGCTCACCACGCTCCGGGACGGTGAACACTGAAGCTTTCTTT. Encoded protein: CASSPRSGTVNTEAFF.

J is TRBJ2-3 and V is TRBV4-3; 8 nucleotides align to TRBD2. The germline CDR1 and CDR2 sequences are LGHNA and YSLEER. The length of the CDR3 is 17 residues. V was clipped by 0 bases and J by 2 bases; unmatched bases: 7. Here the CDR3 DNA reads TGCGCCAGCAGCCAAGAACAGGGCGGGGGGACCACAGATACGCAGTATTTT. Translation gives CASSQEQGGGTTDTQYF.

The chain carries TRBV2 and TRBJ2-2; D not resolved. The CDR3 covers 13 residues. CDR1 is SNHLY and CDR2 is FYNNEI in the germline V gene. The germline V and J ends were trimmed by 8 bases and 4 bases, with 11 bases remaining between them. The CDR3 loop reads CASSADATGELFF. The DNA of the CDR3 is TGTGCCAGCTCGGCAGACGCCACCGGGGAGCTGTTTTTT.